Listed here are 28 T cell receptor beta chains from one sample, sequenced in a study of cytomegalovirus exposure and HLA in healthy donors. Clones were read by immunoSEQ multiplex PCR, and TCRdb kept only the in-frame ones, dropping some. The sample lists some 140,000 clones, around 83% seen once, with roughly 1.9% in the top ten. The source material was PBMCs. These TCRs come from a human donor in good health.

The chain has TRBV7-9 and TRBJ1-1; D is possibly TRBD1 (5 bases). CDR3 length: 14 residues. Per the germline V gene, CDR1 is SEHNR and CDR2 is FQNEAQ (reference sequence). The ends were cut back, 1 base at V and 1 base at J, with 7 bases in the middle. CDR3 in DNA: TGTGCCAGCAGCTTAGAAACAGGGAACACTGAAGCTTTCTTT. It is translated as CASSLETGNTEAFF.

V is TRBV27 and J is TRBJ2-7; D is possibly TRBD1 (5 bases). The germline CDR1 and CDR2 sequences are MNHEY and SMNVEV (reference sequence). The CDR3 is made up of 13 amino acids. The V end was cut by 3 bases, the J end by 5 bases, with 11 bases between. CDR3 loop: CASSFSDNNEQYF. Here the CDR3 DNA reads TGTGCCAGCAGTTTCTCGGACAACAACGAGCAGTACTTC.

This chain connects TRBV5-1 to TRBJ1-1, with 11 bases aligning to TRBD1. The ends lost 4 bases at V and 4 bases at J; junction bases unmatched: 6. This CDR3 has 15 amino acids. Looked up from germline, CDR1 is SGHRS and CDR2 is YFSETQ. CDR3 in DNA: TGCGCCAGCAGCCTTACTGGGACAGGGGGCACTGAAGCTTTCTTT. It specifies CASSLTGTGGTEAFF.

Here the CDR3 reads CASSSRGTTNTEAFF. The CDR3 coding sequence is TGTGCCAGCAGCAGTCGTGGGACAACGAACACTGAAGCTTTCTTT. The V and J genes are TRBV11-2 and TRBJ1-1; D perhaps matches TRBD1 (6 bases). V lost 5 bases to trimming and J lost 1 base, with 14 bases between them. The CDR3 is 15 amino acids. The germline gives CDR1 SGHAT, CDR2 FQNNGV.

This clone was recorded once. CDR3 DNA sequence: TGTGCCAGCAGCCCCCCTGGGGGGTATGAGCAGTTCTTC. Its translation is CASSPPGGYEQFF. The J gene is TRBJ2-1, the V gene TRBV7-3, with D tentatively TRBD2 (6 bases). The germline CDR1 and CDR2 sequences are SGHTA and FQGTGA. The CDR3 has 13 residues. V lost 5 bases, J lost 8 bases, and 13 bases lay in between.

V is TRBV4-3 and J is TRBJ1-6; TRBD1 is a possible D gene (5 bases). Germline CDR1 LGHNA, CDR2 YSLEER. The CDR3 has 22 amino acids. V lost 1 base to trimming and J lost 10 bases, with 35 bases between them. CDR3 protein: CASSQVRLFRDFLSPIGSPLHF. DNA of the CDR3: TGCGCCAGCAGCCAAGTGAGACTTTTCCGGGACTTCCTATCCCCCATCGGGTCACCCCTCCACTTT.

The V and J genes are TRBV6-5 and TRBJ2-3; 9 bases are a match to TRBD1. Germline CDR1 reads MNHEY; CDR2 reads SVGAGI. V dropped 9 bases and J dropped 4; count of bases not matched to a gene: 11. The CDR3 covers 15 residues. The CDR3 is CASRPGTGLADTQYF. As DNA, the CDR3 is TGTGCCAGTCGCCCCGGGACAGGGCTCGCAGATACGCAGTATTTT.

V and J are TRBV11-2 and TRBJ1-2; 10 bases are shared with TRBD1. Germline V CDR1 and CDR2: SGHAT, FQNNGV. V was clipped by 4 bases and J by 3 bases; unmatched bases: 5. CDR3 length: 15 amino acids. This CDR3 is CASSWSGTGDYGYTF. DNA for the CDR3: TGTGCCAGCAGCTGGTCCGGGACAGGGGACTATGGCTACACCTTC.

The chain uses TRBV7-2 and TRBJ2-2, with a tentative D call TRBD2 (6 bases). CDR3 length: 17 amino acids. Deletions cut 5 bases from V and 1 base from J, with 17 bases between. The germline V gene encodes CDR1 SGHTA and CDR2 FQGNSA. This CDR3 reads CASSQEASSVNTGELFF. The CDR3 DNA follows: TGTGCCAGCAGCCAAGAGGCGTCTAGCGTGAACACCGGGGAGCTGTTTTTT. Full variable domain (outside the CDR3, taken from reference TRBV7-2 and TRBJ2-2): GAGVSQSPSNKVTEKGKDVELRCDPISGHTALYWYRQSLGQGLEFLIYFQGNSAPDKSGLPSDRFSAERTGGSVSTLTIQRTQQEDSAVYLCASSQEASSVNTGELFFGEGSRLTVL.

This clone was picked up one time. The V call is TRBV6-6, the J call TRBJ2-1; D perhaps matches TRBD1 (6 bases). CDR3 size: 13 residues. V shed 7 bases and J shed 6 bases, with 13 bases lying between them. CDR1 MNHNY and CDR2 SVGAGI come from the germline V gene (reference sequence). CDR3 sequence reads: CASKVRGGNEQFF. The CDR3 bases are TGTGCCAGCAAAGTAAGAGGGGGCAATGAGCAGTTCTTC.

The CDR3 sequence: CASSQERGLAGGRGEQFF. CDR3 bases: TGTGCCAGCAGCCAAGAAAGGGGTTTAGCGGGGGGCCGAGGTGAGCAGTTCTTC. The rearrangement uses TRBV14 and TRBJ2-1; TRBD2 aligns across 10 bases. Germline-derived CDR1 and CDR2 are SGHDN and FVKESK. The CDR3 spans 18 residues. The J segment lost 9 bases and the V segment lost 0 bases, leaving 14 bases of the junction unmatched.

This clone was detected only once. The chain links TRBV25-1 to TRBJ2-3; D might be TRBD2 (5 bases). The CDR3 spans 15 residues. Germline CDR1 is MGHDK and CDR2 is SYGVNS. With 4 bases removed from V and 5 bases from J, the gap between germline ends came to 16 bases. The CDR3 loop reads CASSGAGRPGDTQYF. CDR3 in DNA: TGTGCCAGCAGTGGGGCGGGTAGACCGGGAGATACGCAGTATTTT.

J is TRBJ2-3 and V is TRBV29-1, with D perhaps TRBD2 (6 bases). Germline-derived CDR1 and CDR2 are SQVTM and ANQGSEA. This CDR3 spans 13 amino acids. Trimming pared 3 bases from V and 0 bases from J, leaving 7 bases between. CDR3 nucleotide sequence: TGCAGCGTTGATGCGGGGAGCACAGATACGCAGTATTTT. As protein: CSVDAGSTDTQYF.

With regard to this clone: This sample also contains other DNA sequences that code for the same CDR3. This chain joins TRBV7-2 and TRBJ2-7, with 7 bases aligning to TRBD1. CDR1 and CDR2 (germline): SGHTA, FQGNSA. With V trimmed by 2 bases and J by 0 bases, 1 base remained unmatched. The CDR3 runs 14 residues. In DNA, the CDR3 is TGTGCCAGCAGCTTAAGACAGGGCTCCTACGAGCAGTACTTC. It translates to CASSLRQGSYEQYF.

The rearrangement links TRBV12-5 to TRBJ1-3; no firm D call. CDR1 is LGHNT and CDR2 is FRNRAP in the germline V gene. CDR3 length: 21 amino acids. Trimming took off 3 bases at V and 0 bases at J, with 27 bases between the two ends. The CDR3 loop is CASGFDSWAELQANSGNTIYF. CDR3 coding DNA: TGTGCTAGTGGTTTTGATTCGTGGGCAGAACTCCAAGCCAACTCTGGAAACACCATATATTTT.

As DNA, the CDR3 is TGTGCCAGCAGTTACTCGGGGAGCTCCTACAATGAGCAGTTCTTC. Translating gives CASSYSGSSYNEQFF. The chain joins TRBV6-5 to TRBJ2-1, with D possibly matching TRBD2 (5 bases). Per the germline V gene, CDR1 is MNHEY and CDR2 is SVGAGI. The ends were cut back, 0 bases at V and 0 bases at J, with 6 bases in the middle. The CDR3 is 15 residues long.

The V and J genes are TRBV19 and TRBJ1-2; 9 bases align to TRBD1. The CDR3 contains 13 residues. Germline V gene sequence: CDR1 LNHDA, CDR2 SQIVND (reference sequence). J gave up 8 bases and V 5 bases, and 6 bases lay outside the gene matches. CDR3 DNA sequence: TGTGCCAGTAGTTACAGGGGGCTTGAAGGCTACACCTTC. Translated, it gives CASSYRGLEGYTF.

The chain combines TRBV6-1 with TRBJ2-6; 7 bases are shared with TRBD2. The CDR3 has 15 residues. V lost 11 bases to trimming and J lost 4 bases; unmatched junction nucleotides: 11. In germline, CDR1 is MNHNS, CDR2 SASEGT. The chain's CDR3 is CAGGGASSGANVLTF. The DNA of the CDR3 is TGTGCCGGGGGAGGGGCTTCCTCAGGGGCCAACGTCCTGACTTTC.

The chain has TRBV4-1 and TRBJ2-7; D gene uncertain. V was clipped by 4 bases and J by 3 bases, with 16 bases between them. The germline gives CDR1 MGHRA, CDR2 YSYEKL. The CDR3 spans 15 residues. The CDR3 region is CASSPQVFGSYEQYF. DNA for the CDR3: TGCGCCAGCAGCCCGCAGGTTTTCGGCAGCTACGAGCAGTACTTC.

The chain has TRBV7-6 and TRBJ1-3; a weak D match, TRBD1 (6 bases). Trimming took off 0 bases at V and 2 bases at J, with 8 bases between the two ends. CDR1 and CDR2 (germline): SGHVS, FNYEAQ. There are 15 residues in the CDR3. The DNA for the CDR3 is TGTGCCAGCAGCTTAGCCCAGGGGACTGGAAACACCATATATTTT. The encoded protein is CASSLAQGTGNTIYF.

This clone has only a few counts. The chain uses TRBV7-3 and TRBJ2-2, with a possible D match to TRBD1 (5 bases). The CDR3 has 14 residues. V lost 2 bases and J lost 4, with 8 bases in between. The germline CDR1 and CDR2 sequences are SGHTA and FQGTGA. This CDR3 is CASSLAQGTGELFF. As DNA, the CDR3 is TGTGCCAGCAGCTTAGCCCAGGGCACCGGGGAGCTGTTTTTT. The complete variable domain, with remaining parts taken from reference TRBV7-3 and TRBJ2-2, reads GAGVSQTPSNKVTEKGKYVELRCDPISGHTALYWYRQSLGQGPEFLIYFQGTGAADDSGLPNDRFFAVRPEGSVSTLKIQRTERGDSAVYLCASSLAQGTGELFFGEGSRLTVL.

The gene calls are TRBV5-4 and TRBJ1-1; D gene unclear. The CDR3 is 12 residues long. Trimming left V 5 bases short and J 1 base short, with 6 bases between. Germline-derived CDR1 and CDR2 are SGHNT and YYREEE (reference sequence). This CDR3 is CASRSGNTEAFF. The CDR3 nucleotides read TGTGCCAGCAGGAGTGGGAACACTGAAGCTTTCTTT.

Written as DNA, the CDR3 is TGTGCCAGCAGGCGGGAGTTTTACAATGAGCAGTTCTTC. Its translation is CASRREFYNEQFF. The genes are TRBV6-1 and TRBJ2-1; 7 nucleotides line up with TRBD2. From germline, CDR1 is MNHNS and CDR2 SASEGT. Trimming cost V 6 bases and J 4 bases; bases outside gene matches: 3. The CDR3 spans 13 residues.

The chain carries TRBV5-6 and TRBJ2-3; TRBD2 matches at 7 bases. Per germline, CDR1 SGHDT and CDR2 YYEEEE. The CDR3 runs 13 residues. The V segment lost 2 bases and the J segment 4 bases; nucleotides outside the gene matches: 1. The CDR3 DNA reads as TGTGCCAGCAGCTTCACTAGCGCAGATACGCAGTATTTT. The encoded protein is CASSFTSADTQYF.

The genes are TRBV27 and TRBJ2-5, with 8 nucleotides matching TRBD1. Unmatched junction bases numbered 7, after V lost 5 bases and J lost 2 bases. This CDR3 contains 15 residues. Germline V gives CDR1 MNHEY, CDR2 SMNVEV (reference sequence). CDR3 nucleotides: TGTGCCAGCAGTACCCGGGACAGGCTGCAAGAGACCCAGTACTTC. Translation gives CASSTRDRLQETQYF.

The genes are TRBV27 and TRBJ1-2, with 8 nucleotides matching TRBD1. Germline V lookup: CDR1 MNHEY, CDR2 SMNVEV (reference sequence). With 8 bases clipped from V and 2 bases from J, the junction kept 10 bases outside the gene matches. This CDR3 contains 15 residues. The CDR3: CASRTGTGTNYGYTF. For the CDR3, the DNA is TGTGCCAGCCGCACCGGGACAGGTACCAACTATGGCTACACCTTC.

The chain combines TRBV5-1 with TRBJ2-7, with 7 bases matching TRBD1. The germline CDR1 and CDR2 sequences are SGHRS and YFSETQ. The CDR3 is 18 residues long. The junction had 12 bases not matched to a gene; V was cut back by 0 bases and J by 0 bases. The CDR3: CASSLESQGQTSSYEQYF. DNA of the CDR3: TGCGCCAGCAGCTTGGAATCACAGGGGCAGACAAGCTCCTACGAGCAGTACTTC.

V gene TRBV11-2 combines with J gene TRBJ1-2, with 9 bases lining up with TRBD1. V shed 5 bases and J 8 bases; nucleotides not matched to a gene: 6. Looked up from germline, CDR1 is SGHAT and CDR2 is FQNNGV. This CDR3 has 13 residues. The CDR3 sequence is CASSINRGQGYTF. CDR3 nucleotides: TGTGCCAGCAGCATTAACAGGGGGCAAGGCTACACCTTC. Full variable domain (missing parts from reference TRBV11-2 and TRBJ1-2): EAGVAQSPRYKIIEKRQSVAFWCNPISGHATLYWYQQILGQGPKLLIQFQNNGVVDDSQLPKDRFSAERLKGVDSTLKIQPAKLEDSAVYLCASSINRGQGYTFGSGTRLTVV.